A single sample is the source of the 13 T cell receptor beta chains below, sequenced in a study of OX40 agonist ivuxolimab in advanced cancers. Repertoires were generated with immunoSEQ multiplex PCR, while TCRdb's copy carries only in-frame clones and drops some. The top ten clones hold 0.62% of a sample with under 70,000 clones, approximately 92% of them seen once. The sequencing used CD4+ or CD8+ T cells sorted from blood, collected in a trial of the OX40 agonist ivuxolimab. The receptors shown here come from an adult with an advanced solid tumor such as melanoma, head and neck, liver or kidney cancer.

The genes are TRBV29-1 and TRBJ2-1, with a weak D call TRBD1 (5 bases). V dropped 4 bases and J dropped 2 bases, with 9 bases sitting between them. Germline V gene sequence: CDR1 SQVTM, CDR2 ANQGSEA. The CDR3 length is 13 residues. The CDR3 coding sequence is TGCAGCGTTGGACAGAATACCTACAATGAGCAGTTCTTC. Its translation: CSVGQNTYNEQFF.

This chain links TRBV15 with TRBJ2-1; D might be TRBD2 (5 bases). Germline V gene lookup returns CDR1 LNHNV and CDR2 YYDKDF (reference sequence). The CDR3 is made up of 14 amino acids. V dropped 5 bases and J dropped 4 bases, with 12 bases sitting between them. The CDR3 reads CATSGPSGYNEQFF. The DNA for the CDR3 is TGTGCCACCAGCGGACCGAGCGGTTACAATGAGCAGTTCTTC.

The V gene is TRBV13, the J gene TRBJ1-1; 8 bases match TRBD1. V gave up 5 bases and J gave up 6 bases; unmatched junction bases: 11. The germline V gene encodes CDR1 PRHDT and CDR2 FYEKMQ (reference sequence). This CDR3 is built from 15 residues. CDR3 in DNA: TGTGCCAGCAGCGTATCCTCAACAGGGGGGGCTGAAGCTTTCTTT. It is translated as CASSVSSTGGAEAFF. The full variable domain, completed using reference TRBV13 and TRBJ1-1, is AAGVIQSPRHLIKEKRETATLKCYPIPRHDTVYWYQQGPGQDPQFLISFYEKMQSDKGSIPDRFSAQQFSDYHSELNMSSLELGDSALYFCASSVSSTGGAEAFFGQGTRLTVV.

V is TRBV7-9 and J is TRBJ1-4; D might be TRBD1 (5 bases). Between the trimmed V and J ends, which lost 1 base and 5 bases, there was a span of 8 bases. The germline V gene encodes CDR1 SEHNR and CDR2 FQNEAQ (reference sequence). The CDR3 has 14 amino acids. CDR3 residues: CASSLGAGNEKLFF. The CDR3 region has the DNA TGTGCCAGCAGCTTAGGGGCAGGGAATGAAAAACTGTTTTTT. The entire variable domain, with the rest obtained from reference TRBV7-9 and TRBJ1-4, is as follows: DTGVSQNPRHKITKRGQNVTFRCDPISEHNRLYWYRQTLGQGPEFLTYFQNEAQLEKSRLLSDRFSAERPKGSFSTLEIQRTEQGDSAMYLCASSLGAGNEKLFFGSGTQLSVL.

The chain is built from TRBV4-1 and TRBJ1-2, with D uncertain. Germline V CDR1 and CDR2: MGHRA, YSYEKL. Trimming left V 3 bases short and J 8 bases short, with 13 bases between. The CDR3 extends over 13 amino acids. This chain's CDR3 is CASSHPRPMGYTF. The CDR3 nucleotides read TGCGCCAGCAGCCATCCCCGACCCATGGGCTACACCTTC.

The chain is built from TRBV7-8 and TRBJ2-5; D is unclear. V was trimmed by 0 bases and J by 2 bases, leaving 10 bases between them. Germline V CDR1 and CDR2: SGHVS, FQNEAQ. There are 15 residues in the CDR3. CDR3 residues: CASSLAQHPQETQYF. In DNA, the CDR3 is TGTGCCAGCAGCTTAGCGCAGCATCCTCAAGAGACCCAGTACTTC.

J is TRBJ2-7 and V is TRBV6-1; 7 bases match TRBD2. The length of the CDR3 is 12 residues. Germline V gene lookup returns CDR1 MNHNS and CDR2 SASEGT. Trimming removed 6 bases from V and 6 bases from J; junction bases left unmatched: 5. CDR3: CASRGTSAEQYF. CDR3 in DNA: TGTGCCAGCAGGGGAACTAGCGCCGAGCAGTACTTC.

V gene TRBV2 combines with J gene TRBJ1-6; D unresolved. V was cut by 2 bases and J by 6 bases, with 5 bases left in between. The CDR3 is 13 residues long. Germline CDR1 and CDR2: SNHLY and FYNNEI. This chain's CDR3 is CASSETFNSPLHF. The CDR3 nucleotides are TGTGCCAGCAGTGAAACCTTTAATTCACCCCTCCACTTT.

This chain links TRBV6-5 with TRBJ2-1; TRBD1 matches 9 bases. After removal of 8 bases from V and 7 bases from J, the junction contained 12 bases not matched to a gene. CDR1 and CDR2 from the germline V gene are MNHEY and SVGAGI. CDR3 length equals 15 residues. CDR3 DNA sequence: TGTGCCAGCTGGGGAGGGACAGGGTCTGGTAATGAGCAGTTCTTC. Amino acid sequence: CASWGGTGSGNEQFF.

V usage is TRBV5-4 and J usage is TRBJ2-7; TRBD1 matches 12 bases. Germline CDR1 SGHNT, CDR2 YYREEE (reference sequence). CDR3 size: 16 residues. J was trimmed by 5 bases and V by 4 bases; bases with no gene match: 10. Here the CDR3 DNA reads TGTGCCAGCAGCCTCTTTCCGGGACAGGGGGCGGACGAGCAGTACTTC. It is translated as CASSLFPGQGADEQYF. Complete variable domain (other parts from reference TRBV5-4 and TRBJ2-7): ETGVTQSPTHLIKTRGQQVTLRCSSQSGHNTVSWYQQALGQGPQFIFQYYREEENGRGNFPPRFSGLQFPNYSSELNVNALELDDSALYLCASSLFPGQGADEQYFGPGTRLTVT.

The rearrangement joins TRBV13 to TRBJ2-7, with 10 bases lining up with TRBD2. CDR3 size: 19 residues. V dropped 1 base and J dropped 7; count of bases not matched to a gene: 19. Germline V gene sequence: CDR1 PRHDT, CDR2 FYEKMQ (reference sequence). The CDR3 coding sequence is TGTGCCAGCAGCTTAGTTATGAGTAGGGGTCTAGCGGGAGAATTGGAGCAGTACTTC. It translates to CASSLVMSRGLAGELEQYF.

The V and J genes are TRBV6-5 and TRBJ1-4; 7 nucleotides line up with TRBD1. V dropped 5 bases and J dropped 8; count of bases not matched to a gene: 8. The CDR3 has 14 residues. CDR1 MNHEY and CDR2 SVGAGI come from the germline V gene. CDR3 coding DNA: TGTGCCAGCAGTCGACAGGGAAGTCGGGAAAAACTGTTTTTT. Residues: CASSRQGSREKLFF.

The chain employs TRBV7-2 and TRBJ2-3; D gene ambiguous. This CDR3 is 14 amino acids long. Germline V CDR1 and CDR2: SGHTA, FQGNSA. Trimming left V 5 bases short and J 5 bases short, with 14 bases between. The DNA for the CDR3 is TGTGCCAGCAGCGCCCGAACACTCGGAGATACGCAGTATTTT. Translating it yields CASSARTLGDTQYF. Using reference TRBV7-2 and TRBJ2-3 for the parts outside the CDR3, the full variable domain is GAGVSQSPSNKVTEKGKDVELRCDPISGHTALYWYRQSLGQGLEFLIYFQGNSAPDKSGLPSDRFSAERTGGSVSTLTIQRTQQEDSAVYLCASSARTLGDTQYFGPGTRLTVL.